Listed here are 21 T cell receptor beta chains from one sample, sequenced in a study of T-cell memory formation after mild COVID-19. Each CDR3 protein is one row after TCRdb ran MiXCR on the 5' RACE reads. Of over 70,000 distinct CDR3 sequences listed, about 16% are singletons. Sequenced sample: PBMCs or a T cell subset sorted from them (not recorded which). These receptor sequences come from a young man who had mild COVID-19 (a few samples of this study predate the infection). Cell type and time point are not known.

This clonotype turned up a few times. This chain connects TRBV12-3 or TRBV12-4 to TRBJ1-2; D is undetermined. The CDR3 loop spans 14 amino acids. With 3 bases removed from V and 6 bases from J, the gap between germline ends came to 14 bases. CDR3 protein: CASSFPGGGHGYTF. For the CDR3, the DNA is TGTGCCAGCAGTTTCCCGGGAGGTGGGCATGGCTACACCTTC.

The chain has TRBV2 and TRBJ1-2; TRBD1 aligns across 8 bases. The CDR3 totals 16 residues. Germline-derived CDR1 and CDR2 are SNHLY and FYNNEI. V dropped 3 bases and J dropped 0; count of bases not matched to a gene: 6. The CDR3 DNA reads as TGTGCCAGCAGTGAGCAGGGGGCTCTCGCTAACTATGGCTACACCTTC. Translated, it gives CASSEQGALANYGYTF.

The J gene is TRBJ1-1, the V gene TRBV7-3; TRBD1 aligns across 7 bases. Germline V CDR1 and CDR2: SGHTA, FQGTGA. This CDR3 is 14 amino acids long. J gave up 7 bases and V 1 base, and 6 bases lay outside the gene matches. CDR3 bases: TGTGCCAGCAGCTTAAGGGCAGGGGGTGTTGAAGCTTTCTTT. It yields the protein CASSLRAGGVEAFF.

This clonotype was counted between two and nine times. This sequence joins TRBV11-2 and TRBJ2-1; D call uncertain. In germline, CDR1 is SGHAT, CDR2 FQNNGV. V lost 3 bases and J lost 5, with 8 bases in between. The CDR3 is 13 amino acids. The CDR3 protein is CASSFSPNNEQFF. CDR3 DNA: TGTGCCAGCAGCTTTAGCCCTAACAATGAGCAGTTCTTC.

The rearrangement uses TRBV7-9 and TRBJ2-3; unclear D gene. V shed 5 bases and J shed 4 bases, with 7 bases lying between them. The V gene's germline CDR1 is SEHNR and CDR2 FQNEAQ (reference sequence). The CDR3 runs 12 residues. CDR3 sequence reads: CASSPAADTQYF. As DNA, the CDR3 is TGTGCCAGCAGCCCCGCCGCAGATACGCAGTATTTT.

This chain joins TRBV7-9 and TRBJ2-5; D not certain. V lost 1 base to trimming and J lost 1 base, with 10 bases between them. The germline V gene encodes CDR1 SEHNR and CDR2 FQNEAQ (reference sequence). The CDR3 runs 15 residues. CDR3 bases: TGTGCCAGCAGCTTAGAGTCTCGACCCCAAGAGACCCAGTACTTC. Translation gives CASSLESRPQETQYF.

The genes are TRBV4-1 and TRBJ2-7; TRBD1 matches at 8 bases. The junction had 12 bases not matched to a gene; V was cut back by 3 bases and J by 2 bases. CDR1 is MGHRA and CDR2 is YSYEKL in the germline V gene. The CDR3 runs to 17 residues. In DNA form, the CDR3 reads TGCGCCAGCAGCCAGCAAAGCCGGGACAGGAATACCTACGAGCAGTACTTC. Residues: CASSQQSRDRNTYEQYF.

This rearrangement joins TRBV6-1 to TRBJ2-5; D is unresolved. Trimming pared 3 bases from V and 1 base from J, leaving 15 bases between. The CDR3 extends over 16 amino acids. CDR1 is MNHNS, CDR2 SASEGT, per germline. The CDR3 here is CASSDTVVRIQETQYF. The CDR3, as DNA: TGTGCCAGCAGTGATACTGTAGTCAGGATCCAAGAGACCCAGTACTTC.

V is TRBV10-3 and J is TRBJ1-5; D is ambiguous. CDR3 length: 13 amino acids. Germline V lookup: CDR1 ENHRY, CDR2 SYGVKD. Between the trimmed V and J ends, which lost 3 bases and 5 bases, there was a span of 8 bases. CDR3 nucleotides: TGTGCCATCAGTGAAGGTTTTGATCAGCCCCAGCATTTT. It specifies CAISEGFDQPQHF.

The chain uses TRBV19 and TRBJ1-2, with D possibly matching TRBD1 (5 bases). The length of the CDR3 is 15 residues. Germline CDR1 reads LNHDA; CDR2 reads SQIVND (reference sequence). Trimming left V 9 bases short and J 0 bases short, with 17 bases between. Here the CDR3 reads CASTSPTVSNYGYTF. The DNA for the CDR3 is TGTGCCAGCACTTCACCGACAGTCTCTAACTATGGCTACACCTTC.

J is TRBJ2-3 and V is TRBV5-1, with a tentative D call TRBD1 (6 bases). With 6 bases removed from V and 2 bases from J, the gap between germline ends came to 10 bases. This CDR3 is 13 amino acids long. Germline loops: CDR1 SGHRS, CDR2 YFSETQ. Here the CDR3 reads CASTGVNTDTQYF. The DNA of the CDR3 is TGCGCCAGCACAGGGGTAAACACAGATACGCAGTATTTT.

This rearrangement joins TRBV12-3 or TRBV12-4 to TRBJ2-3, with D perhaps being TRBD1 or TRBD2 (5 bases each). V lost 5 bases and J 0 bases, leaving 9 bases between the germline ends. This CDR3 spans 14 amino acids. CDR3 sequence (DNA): TGTGCCAGCAGTCCCCGGGACAGCACAGATACGCAGTATTTT. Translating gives CASSPRDSTDTQYF.

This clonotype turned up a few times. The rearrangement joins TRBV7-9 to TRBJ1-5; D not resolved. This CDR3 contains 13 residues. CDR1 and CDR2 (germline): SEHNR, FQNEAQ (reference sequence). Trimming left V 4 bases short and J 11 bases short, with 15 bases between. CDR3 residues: CASSSGWELAQHF. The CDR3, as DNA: TGTGCCAGCAGCTCGGGGTGGGAGTTGGCCCAGCATTTT.

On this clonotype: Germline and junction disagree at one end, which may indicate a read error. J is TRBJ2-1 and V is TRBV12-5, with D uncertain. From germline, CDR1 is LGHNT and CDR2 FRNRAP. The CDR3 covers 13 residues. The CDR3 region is CASGLGSFNEQFF. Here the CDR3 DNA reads TGTGCTAGTGGGTTGGGCAGCTTCAATGAGCAGTTCTTC.

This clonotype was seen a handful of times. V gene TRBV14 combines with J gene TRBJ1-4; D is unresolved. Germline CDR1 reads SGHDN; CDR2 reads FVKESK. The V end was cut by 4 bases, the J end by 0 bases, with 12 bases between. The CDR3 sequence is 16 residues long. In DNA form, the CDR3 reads TGTGCCAGCAGCCTCTCCCAGAGTCCAACTAATGAAAAACTGTTTTTT. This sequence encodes CASSLSQSPTNEKLFF.

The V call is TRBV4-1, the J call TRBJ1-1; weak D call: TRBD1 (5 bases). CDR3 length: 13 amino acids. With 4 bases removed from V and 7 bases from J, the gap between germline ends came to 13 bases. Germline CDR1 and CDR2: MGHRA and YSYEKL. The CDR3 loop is CASSPGGTDEAFF. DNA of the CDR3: TGCGCCAGCAGCCCAGGAGGGACCGATGAAGCTTTCTTT.

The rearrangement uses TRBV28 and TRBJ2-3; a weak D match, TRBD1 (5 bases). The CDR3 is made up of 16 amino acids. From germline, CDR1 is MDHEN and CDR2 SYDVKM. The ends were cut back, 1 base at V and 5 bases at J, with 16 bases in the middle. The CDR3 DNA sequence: TGTGCCAGCAGTTTATCCCTACGACAGTTTGGAGATACGCAGTATTTT. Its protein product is CASSLSLRQFGDTQYF. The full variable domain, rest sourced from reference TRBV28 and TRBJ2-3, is DVKVTQSSRYLVKRTGEKVFLECVQDMDHENMFWYRQDPGLGLRLIYFSYDVKMKEKGDIPEGYSVSREKKERFSLILESASTNQTSMYLCASSLSLRQFGDTQYFGPGTRLTVL.

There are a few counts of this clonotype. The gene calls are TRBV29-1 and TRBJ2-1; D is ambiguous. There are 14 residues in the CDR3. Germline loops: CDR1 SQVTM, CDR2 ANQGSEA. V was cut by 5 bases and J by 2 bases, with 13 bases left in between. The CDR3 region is CSVHWAETYNEQFF. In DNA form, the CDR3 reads TGCAGCGTTCATTGGGCAGAGACCTACAATGAGCAGTTCTTC.

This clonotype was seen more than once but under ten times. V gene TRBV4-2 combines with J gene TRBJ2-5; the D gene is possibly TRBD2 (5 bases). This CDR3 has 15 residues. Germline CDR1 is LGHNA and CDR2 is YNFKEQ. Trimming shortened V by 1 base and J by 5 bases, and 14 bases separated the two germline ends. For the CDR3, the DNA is TGTGCCAGCAGCCAAGCGCTTGGAGGTGGGGAGACCCAGTACTTC. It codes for CASSQALGGGETQYF.

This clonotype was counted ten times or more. The CDR3: CASSFRGGHDNTQYF. Here the CDR3 DNA reads TGTGCCAGCAGTTTTAGGGGGGGCCATGATAATACGCAGTATTTT. This rearrangement joins TRBV28 to TRBJ2-3; weak D call: TRBD2 (7 bases). This CDR3 is 15 amino acids long. The V gene's germline CDR1 is MDHEN and CDR2 SYDVKM. The V gene lost 3 bases and the J gene lost 7 bases, with 17 bases spanning the gap.

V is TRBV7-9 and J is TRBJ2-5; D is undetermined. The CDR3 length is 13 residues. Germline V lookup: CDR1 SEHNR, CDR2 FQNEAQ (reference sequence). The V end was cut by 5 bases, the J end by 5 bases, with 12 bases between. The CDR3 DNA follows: TGTGCCAGCAGCCCGCCGGGTGACGAGACCCAGTACTTC. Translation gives CASSPPGDETQYF. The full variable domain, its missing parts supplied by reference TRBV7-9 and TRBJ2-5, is DTGVSQNPRHKITKRGQNVTFRCDPISEHNRLYWYRQTLGQGPEFLTYFQNEAQLEKSRLLSDRFSAERPKGSFSTLEIQRTEQGDSAMYLCASSPPGDETQYFGPGTRLLVL.